This TCR beta chain emerged from a study of cytotoxic CD8 clonotypes in ibrutinib-treated CLL. For the study at large: After a median of around 68 months, roughly 14 patients stayed remitted and approximately 12 progressed; responses had been partial in approximately 24 and complete in 2. Study observations and caveats: Sustained-remission patients were sampled at different times than progressing patients were.

Generated by immunoSEQ multiplex PCR, the TCRdb table keeps only in-frame clones and is missing some. The sample carries hundreds of thousands of clones, about 75% recorded once. The CDR3 loop spans 15 amino acids. Germline V lookup: CDR1 MDHEN, CDR2 SYDVKM. The V and J ends lost 8 bases and 2 bases respectively, with 19 bases between them. As to this clone: The antigen is undetermined.

This chain links TRBV28 with TRBJ2-7; D perhaps matches TRBD1 (6 bases). The source of this sequence is a human donor with chronic lymphocytic leukemia. This specimen consisted of PBMCs, obtained after 12 months of ibrutinib treatment. The CDR3 protein is CASLLTGQTPYEQYF. CDR3 nucleotide sequence: TGTGCCAGCCTACTAACCGGACAGACCCCCTACGAGCAGTACTTC.